These 30 T cell receptor beta chains came from one sample sequenced in a study of T-cell reconstitution after alpha-beta-depleted transplantation in children (dated by TCRdb to 2015 to 2016). Libraries came from PCR. The data were produced on an Illumina HiSeq 2500. Molecular barcoding was employed in the preparation of TCR libraries, with unique molecular identifiers being used to normalize TCRbeta repertoire quantification. The public reads were run again by TCRdb, first through fastp at Q25 and then through MiXCR, and only productive beta chains were kept. Rows are unified per CDR3 protein, each entry keeping the most common DNA and genes. The sample data list about 510,000 distinct CDR3 sequences, and over 10% of these were observed just once. The top ten clones comprise less than 15% of the sample. The treatment or condition label for this specimen denotes: allogeneic hematopoietic cell transplantation with graft depleted of TCRalphabeta T cells and CD19 B cells.

Source: PBMCs, mostly from graft donor cells, taken 180 days after TCRalphabeta/CD19-depleted stem cell transplant. The receptors here all came from a female patient aged 2-15 years who had a stem cell transplant for aplastic anemia, so the T cells may come from the graft donor.

J is TRBJ2-1 and V is TRBV9, with 12 bases lining up with TRBD2. This CDR3 is 16 amino acids long. The germline gives CDR1 SGDLS, CDR2 YYNGEE. The junction had 9 bases not matched to a gene; V was cut back by 3 bases and J by 8 bases. The CDR3 here is CASSDPNLAGGYEQFF. In nucleotides, the CDR3 is TGTGCCAGCAGCGACCCCAACCTAGCGGGGGGGTATGAGCAGTTCTTC.

The chain uses TRBV21-1 and TRBJ2-6; TRBD1, the table's D call, lacks a check against the DNA. TRBV21-1 is a pseudogene locus. There are 18 residues in the CDR3. The CDR3 is CASSLPGQGFPGANVLTF. CDR3 nucleotides: TGTGCCAGCAGTCTACCGGGACAGGGATTCCCTGGGGCCAACGTCCTGACTTTC.

This clonotype was picked up a small number of times. Here the CDR3 reads CASSLAIGPLTNPEQFF. CDR3 DNA sequence: TGTGCCAGCAGTTTGGCAATTGGGCCCCTAACCAATCCTGAGCAGTTCTTC. The chain joins TRBV12-3 or TRBV12-4 to TRBJ2-1; the D is unclear. Trimming pared 3 bases from V and 9 bases from J, leaving 24 bases between. The CDR3 sequence is 17 residues long.

The gene calls are TRBV6-2 or TRBV6-3 and TRBJ2-1; 7 nucleotides line up with TRBD2. V was pared by 6 bases and J by 9 bases, with 8 bases of the junction left unmatched. The CDR3 length is 13 residues. Germline CDR1 reads MNHEY; CDR2 reads SVGEGT. CDR3 loop: CASRLAGVGEQFF. The CDR3 bases are TGTGCCAGCAGACTCGCGGGAGTGGGTGAGCAGTTCTTC.

This clonotype was seen only a few times. V is TRBV11-1 and J is TRBJ1-2; 8 nucleotides line up with TRBD1. Germline values: CDR1 SGHAT, CDR2 FQDESV (reference sequence). The CDR3 covers 19 residues. After removal of 5 bases from V and 3 bases from J, the junction contained 20 bases not matched to a gene. The CDR3 sequence is CASSGTRDRRKGFHYGYTF. For the CDR3, the DNA is TGTGCCAGCAGCGGGACCAGGGACAGGCGCAAGGGCTTCCACTATGGCTACACCTTC.

This clonotype showed up just a few times. The CDR3 sequence: CASNSSGLRNSPLHF. CDR3 coding DNA: TGTGCCAGCAATTCGTCAGGTCTCCGCAATTCACCCCTCCACTTT. The gene calls are TRBV14 and TRBJ1-6; D remains ambiguous. The CDR3 length is 15 residues. Trimming shortened V by 7 bases and J by 7 bases, and 17 bases separated the two germline ends. The germline V gene encodes CDR1 SGHDN and CDR2 FVKESK.

This clonotype has more than one count but fewer than ten. V and J are TRBV6-2 or TRBV6-3 and TRBJ2-1; no clear D gene. Trimming pared 5 bases from V and 0 bases from J, leaving 14 bases between. Looked up from germline, CDR1 is MNHEY and CDR2 is SVGEGT. CDR3 length: 16 residues. CDR3 coding DNA: TGTGCCAGCAGTAGGGCCGGATTTAGCTCCTACAATGAGCAGTTCTTC. The encoded protein is CASSRAGFSSYNEQFF.

Concerning this clonotype: A read error may explain this, as a much larger clone is one base away. V gene TRBV6-5 combines with J gene TRBJ1-5; weak D call: TRBD1 (6 bases). The CDR3 covers 14 residues. The V end lost 2 bases, the J end lost 4 bases, and 9 bases lay between the germline ends. CDR1 is MNHEY and CDR2 is SVGAGI in the germline V gene. The CDR3 is CASSYAQGNQPQHF. In DNA form, the CDR3 reads TGTGCCAGCAGTTACGCGCAGGGGAATCAGCCCCAGCATTTT.

In its sample, this clonotype was seen a few times. The V gene is TRBV20-1, the J gene TRBJ1-5, with 12 bases lining up with TRBD1. The germline gives CDR1 DFQATT, CDR2 SNEGSKA (reference sequence). The CDR3 spans 18 residues. Trimming removed 0 bases from V and 4 bases from J; junction bases left unmatched: 10. Here the CDR3 DNA reads TGCAGTGCTAGAGAGAGGGGACAGGGGGCCCCAAGGAATCAGCCCCAGCATTTT. This encodes CSARERGQGAPRNQPQHF.

This clonotype has only a few counts. The genes are TRBV7-9 and TRBJ2-1, with 7 bases matching TRBD2. The CDR3 spans 14 residues. Germline CDR1 and CDR2: SEHNR and FQNEAQ (reference sequence). Trimming at V came to 5 bases and at J to 13 bases, leaving 14 bases not matched to a gene. The CDR3 region is CASSPQATSFLQFF. The CDR3, as DNA: TGTGCCAGCAGCCCCCAAGCGACTAGCTTCCTTCAGTTCTTC.

This clonotype appeared a few times. V is TRBV27 and J is TRBJ2-1, with TRBD2 identical over 10 bases. Germline V gene lookup returns CDR1 MNHEY and CDR2 SMNVEV (reference sequence). CDR3 size: 15 residues. V shed 7 bases and J 6 bases; nucleotides not matched to a gene: 9. The CDR3 here is CASTLVRTSGNEQFF. The CDR3 nucleotides read TGTGCCAGCACCCTTGTGAGGACTAGCGGCAATGAGCAGTTCTTC.

This clonotype was found a few times. The J gene is TRBJ1-4, the V gene TRBV5-1; D perhaps matches TRBD1 (5 bases). The germline gives CDR1 SGHRS, CDR2 YFSETQ. The CDR3 is made up of 14 amino acids. V dropped 3 bases and J dropped 7 bases, with 13 bases sitting between them. Here the CDR3 DNA reads TGCGCCAGCAGCTCCGAAACAGGCGGTGAAAAACTGTTTTTT. Its translation: CASSSETGGEKLFF.

This clonotype has ten or more counts. The chain combines TRBV28 with TRBJ2-3; TRBD2 matches 10 bases. This CDR3 has 16 amino acids. CDR1 is MDHEN and CDR2 is SYDVKM in the germline V gene. V lost 2 bases to trimming and J lost 3 bases; unmatched junction nucleotides: 5. Here the CDR3 DNA reads TGTGCCAGCAGTTTACGGACTAGCGGAAAGACAGATACGCAGTATTTT. It is translated as CASSLRTSGKTDTQYF.

This clonotype was picked up a small number of times. This rearrangement joins TRBV9 to TRBJ2-3; D is possibly TRBD1 (6 bases). The CDR3 loop spans 17 amino acids. CDR1 is SGDLS and CDR2 is YYNGEE in the germline V gene. Trimming took 0 bases from V and 2 from J, leaving 16 bases between them. CDR3 amino acids: CASSVDGTGRYTDTQYF. The DNA for the CDR3 is TGTGCCAGCAGCGTAGACGGTACAGGGAGATACACAGATACGCAGTATTTT.

This clonotype was picked up a small number of times. The chain recombines TRBV11-2 with TRBJ2-7, with 11 bases identical to TRBD2. CDR1 is SGHAT and CDR2 is FQNNGV in the germline V gene. V lost 3 bases and J lost 3; bases outside the gene matches: 4. The CDR3 runs 15 residues. The CDR3 DNA follows: TGTGCCAGCAGCTTCGGTGGGACTAGCGGCTACGAGCAGTACTTC. The encoded protein is CASSFGGTSGYEQYF.

This clonotype has just a few counts. The genes are TRBV29-1 and TRBJ2-5, with TRBD2 as a possible D gene (6 bases). Germline V lookup: CDR1 SQVTM, CDR2 ANQGSEA. Trimming took 3 bases from V and 7 from J, leaving 12 bases between them. The CDR3 sequence is 12 residues long. CDR3 sequence reads: CSVDEGGMTQYF. The CDR3 DNA reads TGCAGCGTTGACGAGGGCGGGATGACCCAGTACTTC.

The rearrangement links TRBV20-1 to TRBJ1-5; D call uncertain. Germline lookup yields CDR1 DFQATT and CDR2 SNEGSKA (reference sequence). The CDR3 is 13 residues long. V lost 2 bases, J lost 5 bases, and 10 bases lay in between. The CDR3 region is CSARTTEDQPQHF. The DNA for the CDR3 is TGCAGTGCTAGAACCACGGAAGATCAGCCCCAGCATTTT.

In nucleotides, the CDR3 is TGTGCCAGCAGCGGGTTGGACAGGGGCTATGGCTACACCTTC. This encodes CASSGLDRGYGYTF. This chain connects TRBV7-9 to TRBJ1-2; the match to TRBD1 covers 9 bases. The CDR3 is made up of 14 amino acids. CDR1 and CDR2 from the germline V gene are SEHNR and FQNEAQ (reference sequence). Unmatched junction bases numbered 5, after V lost 5 bases and J lost 4 bases.

The table lists this clonotype with many counts. The chain carries TRBV29-1 and TRBJ1-1; D remains ambiguous. Per the germline V gene, CDR1 is SQVTM and CDR2 is ANQGSEA. The CDR3 is made up of 14 amino acids. V shed 6 bases and J shed 1 base, with 15 bases lying between them. The CDR3 region is CSVAGRWGNTEAFF. The CDR3 nucleotides are TGCAGCGTCGCAGGACGGTGGGGGAACACTGAAGCTTTCTTT.

This chain uses TRBV20-1 with TRBJ2-4; TRBD1 agrees at 10 bases. The CDR3 is made up of 16 amino acids. Germline lookup yields CDR1 DFQATT and CDR2 SNEGSKA (reference sequence). The V and J ends lost 6 bases and 0 bases, in that order; junction bases with no gene match: 8. This chain's CDR3 is CSARGQGILAKNIQYF. The CDR3, as DNA: TGCAGTGCGCGGGGACAGGGGATACTAGCCAAAAACATTCAGTACTTC.

V usage is TRBV7-6 and J usage is TRBJ2-3; TRBD2 matches 11 bases. CDR3 size: 17 residues. Germline V lookup: CDR1 SGHVS, CDR2 FNYEAQ. Unmatched junction bases numbered 8, after V lost 3 bases and J lost 3 bases. CDR3 amino acids: CASSFPKGTSGTDTQYF. CDR3 DNA: TGTGCCAGCAGCTTTCCAAAAGGGACTAGCGGTACAGATACGCAGTATTTT.

The genes are TRBV6-2 or TRBV6-3 and TRBJ1-1; 7 nucleotides line up with TRBD1. Germline V gives CDR1 MNHEY, CDR2 SVGEGT. V lost 8 bases and J lost 0; bases outside the gene matches: 12. The CDR3 runs to 16 residues. CDR3 protein: CASGRDSRLMNTEAFF. DNA of the CDR3: TGTGCCAGCGGCCGGGACAGCCGTTTAATGAACACTGAAGCTTTCTTT.

This clonotype was seen a handful of times. The genes are TRBV18 and TRBJ2-7; 8 nucleotides agree with TRBD1. From germline, CDR1 is KGHSH and CDR2 LQKENI. The CDR3 loop spans 14 amino acids. With 3 bases clipped from V and 5 bases from J, the junction kept 6 bases outside the gene matches. The CDR3 nucleotides read TGTGCCAGCTCACCGAATCAGGGGGCTGACGAGCAGTACTTC. This translates into CASSPNQGADEQYF.

The chain links TRBV20-1 to TRBJ2-7, with D perhaps being TRBD1 or TRBD2 (5 bases each). Trimming pared 4 bases from V and 1 base from J, leaving 11 bases between. CDR3 length: 13 residues. The germline CDR1 and CDR2 sequences are DFQATT and SNEGSKA (reference sequence). The CDR3 spells CSATGPNSYEQYF. CDR3 DNA: TGCAGTGCTACGGGACCAAATTCCTACGAGCAGTACTTC.

This clonotype was detected only a few times. The rearrangement links TRBV7-9 to TRBJ2-3; no firm D call. The germline V gene has CDR1 SEHNR and CDR2 FQNEAQ (reference sequence). The CDR3 length is 12 residues. The V end was cut by 6 bases, the J end by 3 bases, with 7 bases between. The CDR3 DNA reads TGTGCCAGCAGGCACGGGACAGATACGCAGTATTTT. Translation: CASRHGTDTQYF.

This chain connects TRBV20-1 to TRBJ1-1; TRBD1 might be the D (5 bases). The CDR3 is 14 residues long. Germline V lookup: CDR1 DFQATT, CDR2 SNEGSKA (reference sequence). The germline V and J ends were trimmed by 5 bases and 3 bases, with 16 bases remaining between them. The CDR3 sequence: CSARGLLGDTEAFF. CDR3 bases: TGCAGTGCTCGGGGCCTCCTTGGGGACACTGAAGCTTTCTTT.

In this sample, this clonotype turned up a few times. The CDR3 reads CASSQGLAGDTDTQYF. Written as DNA, the CDR3 is TGTGCCAGCAGTCAGGGACTAGCGGGGGACACAGATACGCAGTATTTT. The chain has TRBV27 and TRBJ2-3, with TRBD2 identical over 14 bases. V shed 5 bases, J shed 2 bases, and the junction held 3 bases outside the gene matches. This CDR3 is 16 amino acids long. Germline V gene sequence: CDR1 MNHEY, CDR2 SMNVEV (reference sequence).

The gene calls are TRBV28 and TRBJ1-5, with TRBD1 matching over 7 bases. Per the germline V gene, CDR1 is MDHEN and CDR2 is SYDVKM. This CDR3 is built from 16 residues. V was clipped by 5 bases and J by 4 bases; unmatched bases: 11. CDR3 bases: TGTGCCAGCAGTCTCCTCCACCTGGGACAGAATCAGCCCCAGCATTTT. Its translation: CASSLLHLGQNQPQHF.

This clonotype was seen a handful of times. The genes are TRBV5-1 and TRBJ2-1; D is possibly TRBD2 (6 bases). Trimming took off 3 bases at V and 0 bases at J, with 19 bases between the two ends. There are 18 residues in the CDR3. Germline V gene sequence: CDR1 SGHRS, CDR2 YFSETQ. CDR3 protein: CASSSWGGAPSSYNEQFF. DNA of the CDR3: TGCGCCAGCAGCTCCTGGGGCGGGGCGCCAAGCTCCTACAATGAGCAGTTCTTC. Supplemented by reference TRBV5-1 and TRBJ2-1, the full variable domain reads KAGVTQTPRYLIKTRGQQVTLSCSPISGHRSVSWYQQTPGQGLQFLFEYFSETQRNKGNFPGRFSGRQFSNSRSEMNVSTLELGDSALYLCASSSWGGAPSSYNEQFFGPGTRLTVL.

In its sample, this clonotype was seen a few times. The V and J genes are TRBV12-3 or TRBV12-4 and TRBJ2-3; 7 bases align to TRBD2. V trimming: 4 bases; J trimming: 5 bases; junction bases outside the gene matches: 9. The CDR3 consists of 15 residues. The CDR3 protein is CASSSVGLVGDTQYF. For the CDR3, the DNA is TGTGCCAGCAGTTCAGTAGGACTAGTGGGAGATACGCAGTATTTT.